These T cell receptor beta chains were read from a single sample in a study of blood T cell repertoires in COVID-19. Some clones are missing from TCRdb's copy, which holds only in-frame ones; the method was immunoSEQ multiplex PCR. The repertoire consists of about 220,000 clones, with 75% to 85% occurring once and the leading ten covering about 2.4%. The sequenced sample was peripheral blood. These receptors all stem from a woman aged 70-85 years with COVID-19, enrolled during active disease. CDR3s include the opening cysteine and the closing phenylalanine or tryptophan. Fields, in order: D gene, V gene, J gene, clone size, CDR3 protein, CDR3 DNA. A D gene is named only where the DNA matches it firmly. A clone size is listed for some rows: how often the clone was seen (once, few, many), or a class if it is expanded.

D gene: NA
V gene: TRBV7-9
J gene: TRBJ1-6
clone size: NA
CDR3 protein: CASSLRQYNSPLHF
CDR3 DNA: TGTGCCAGCAGCTTACGACAGTATAATTCACCCCTCCACTTT

D gene: TRBD1
V gene: TRBV28
J gene: TRBJ1-2
clone size: once
CDR3 protein: CASRYRGGYTF
CDR3 DNA: TGTGCCAGCAGGTACAGGGGTGGCTACACCTTC

D gene: TRBD1
V gene: TRBV11-2
J gene: TRBJ1-1
clone size: NA
CDR3 protein: CASSFDRVGTEAFF
CDR3 DNA: TGTGCCAGCAGCTTTGACAGGGTTGGCACTGAAGCTTTCTTT

D gene: NA
V gene: TRBV6-1
J gene: TRBJ1-3
clone size: NA
CDR3 protein: CASSEQGTGNTIYF
CDR3 DNA: TGTGCCAGCAGTGAACAGGGTACGGGAAACACCATATATTTT

D gene: NA
V gene: TRBV6-5
J gene: TRBJ2-7
clone size: NA
CDR3 protein: CASSYRRGYEQYF
CDR3 DNA: TGTGCCAGCAGTTACAGGAGGGGCTACGAGCAGTACTTC

D gene: NA
V gene: TRBV4-2
J gene: TRBJ2-7
clone size: NA
CDR3 protein: CASSQDRGSYEQYF
CDR3 DNA: TGTGCCAGCAGCCAAGACAGGGGCTCCTACGAGCAGTACTTC

D gene: TRBD1
V gene: TRBV4-3
J gene: TRBJ1-2
clone size: NA
CDR3 protein: CASSHDRGTGGYTF
CDR3 DNA: TGCGCCAGCAGCCACGACAGGGGTACGGGTGGCTACACCTTC

D gene: NA
V gene: TRBV5-8
J gene: TRBJ1-1
clone size: NA
CDR3 protein: CASSSRWNTEAFF
CDR3 DNA: TGTGCCAGCAGCTCGCGGTGGAACACTGAAGCTTTCTTT

D gene: NA
V gene: TRBV6-5
J gene: TRBJ2-2
clone size: NA
CDR3 protein: CASRQGFWGGELFF
CDR3 DNA: TGTGCCAGCAGACAGGGATTCTGGGGCGGGGAGCTGTTTTTT

D gene: NA
V gene: TRBV6-2/TRBV6-3
J gene: TRBJ2-3
clone size: NA
CDR3 protein: CASSYPRTPWEDTQYF
CDR3 DNA: TGTGCCAGCAGTTACCCGAGGACTCCCTGGGAGGATACGCAGTATTTT

D gene: TRBD1
V gene: TRBV7-2
J gene: TRBJ1-2
clone size: NA
CDR3 protein: CASSLGQGARGYTF
CDR3 DNA: TGTGCCAGCAGCTTAGGACAGGGGGCGAGGGGCTACACCTTC

D gene: NA
V gene: TRBV7-2
J gene: TRBJ1-5
clone size: NA
CDR3 protein: CASSLVGDGNQPQHF
CDR3 DNA: TGTGCCAGCAGCTTAGTGGGCGACGGCAATCAGCCCCAGCATTTT

D gene: NA
V gene: TRBV4-3
J gene: TRBJ2-1
clone size: NA
CDR3 protein: CASSARHFQDGSPTFF
CDR3 DNA: TGCGCCAGCAGCGCTCGCCACTTTCAGGACGGGAGCCCTACGTTCTTC

D gene: TRBD1
V gene: TRBV15
J gene: TRBJ2-2
clone size: NA
CDR3 protein: CATSPTGTGDTGELFF
CDR3 DNA: TGTGCCACCAGCCCGACCGGGACAGGGGACACCGGGGAGCTGTTTTTT

D gene: NA
V gene: TRBV28
J gene: TRBJ1-1
clone size: NA
CDR3 protein: CASSLPGVGRGAFF
CDR3 DNA: TGTGCCAGCAGTTTACCGGGGGTTGGCCGTGGAGCTTTCTTT

D gene: NA
V gene: TRBV19
J gene: TRBJ2-2
clone size: NA
CDR3 protein: CASSIAEQGYTGELFF
CDR3 DNA: TGTGCCAGTAGTATAGCGGAACAGGGTTACACCGGGGAGCTGTTTTTT